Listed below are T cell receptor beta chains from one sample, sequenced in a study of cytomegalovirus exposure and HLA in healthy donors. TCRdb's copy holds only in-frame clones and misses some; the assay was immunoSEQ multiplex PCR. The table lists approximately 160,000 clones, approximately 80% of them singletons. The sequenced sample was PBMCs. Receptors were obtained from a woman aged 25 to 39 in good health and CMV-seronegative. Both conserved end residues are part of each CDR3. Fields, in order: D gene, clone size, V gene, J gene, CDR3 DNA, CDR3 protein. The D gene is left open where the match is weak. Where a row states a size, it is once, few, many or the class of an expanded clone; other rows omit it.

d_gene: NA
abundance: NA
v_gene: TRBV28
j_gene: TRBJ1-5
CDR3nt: TGTGCCAGCAGCCCTGGGGGGATAGGCAATCAGCCCCAGCATTTT
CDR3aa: CASSPGGIGNQPQHF

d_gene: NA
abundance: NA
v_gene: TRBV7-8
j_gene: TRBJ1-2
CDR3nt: TGTGCCAGCAGCTTAGAGACACGTAACTATGGCTACACCTTC
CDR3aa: CASSLETRNYGYTF

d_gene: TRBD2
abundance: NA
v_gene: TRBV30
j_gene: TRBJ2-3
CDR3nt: TGTGCCTGGAGTGTACGGGGGGGGGATACGCAGTATTTT
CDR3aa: CAWSVRGGDTQYF

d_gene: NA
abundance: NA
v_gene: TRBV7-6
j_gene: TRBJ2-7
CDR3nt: TGTGCCAGCAGCTTAGCGGGACATACCTACGAGCAGTACTTC
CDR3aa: CASSLAGHTYEQYF

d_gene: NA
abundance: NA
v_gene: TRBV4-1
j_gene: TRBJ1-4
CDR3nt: TGCGCCAGCAGCCAAGAAGGCAGGACTAATGAAAAACTGTTTTTT
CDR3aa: CASSQEGRTNEKLFF

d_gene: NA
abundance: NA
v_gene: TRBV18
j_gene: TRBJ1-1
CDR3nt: TGTGCCAGCTCACCAACATACATCGACACTGAAGCTTTCTTT
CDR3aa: CASSPTYIDTEAFF

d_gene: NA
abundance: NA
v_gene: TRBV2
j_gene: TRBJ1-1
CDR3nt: TGTGCCAGCAGGCCCCAAGTGGGGGGGATCACTGAAGCTTTCTTT
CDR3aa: CASRPQVGGITEAFF

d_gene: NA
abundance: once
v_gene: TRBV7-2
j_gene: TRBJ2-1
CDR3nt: TGTGCCAGCAGCTTAAGACAGTACAATGAGCAGTTCTTC
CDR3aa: CASSLRQYNEQFF

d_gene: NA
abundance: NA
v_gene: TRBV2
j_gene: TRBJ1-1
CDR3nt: TGTGCCAGCAGTGATGCCTCGGGGAACACTGAAGCTTTCTTT
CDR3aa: CASSDASGNTEAFF

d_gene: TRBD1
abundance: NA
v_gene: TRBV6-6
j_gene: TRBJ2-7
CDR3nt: TGTGCCAGCAGTTACGTAGGGACAGGGTTTTTTGCGGAGCAGTACTTC
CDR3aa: CASSYVGTGFFAEQYF

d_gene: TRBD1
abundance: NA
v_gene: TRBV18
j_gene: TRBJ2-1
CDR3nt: TGTGCCAGCTCACCACCGGGACAGGGAGACAGGAGTGAGCAGTTCTTC
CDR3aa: CASSPPGQGDRSEQFF

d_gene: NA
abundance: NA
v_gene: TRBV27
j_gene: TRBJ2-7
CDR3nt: TGTGCCAGCGGCTACAGGCCCTACGAGCAGTACTTC
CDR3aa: CASGYRPYEQYF

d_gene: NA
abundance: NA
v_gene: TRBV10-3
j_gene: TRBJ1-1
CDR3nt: TGTGCCATCAACCAGGGGTGGAACACTGAAGCTTTCTTT
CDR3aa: CAINQGWNTEAFF

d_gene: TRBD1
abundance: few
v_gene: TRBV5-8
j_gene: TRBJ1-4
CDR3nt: TGTGCCAGCAGCTTGGGCACAGGGGAACTCAATGAAAAACTGTTTTTT
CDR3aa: CASSLGTGELNEKLFF

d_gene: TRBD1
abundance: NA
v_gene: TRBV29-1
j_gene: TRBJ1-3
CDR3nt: TGCAGCGCCACCACAGGGGGTTGGCGAAACACCATATATTTT
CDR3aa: CSATTGGWRNTIYF

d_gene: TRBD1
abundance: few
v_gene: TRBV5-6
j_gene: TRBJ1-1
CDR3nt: TGTGCCAGCAGCCAATGGGCGACAGGGGGGATGAACACTGAAGCTTTCTTT
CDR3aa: CASSQWATGGMNTEAFF

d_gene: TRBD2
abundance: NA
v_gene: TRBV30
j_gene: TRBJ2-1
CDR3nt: TGTGCCTGGACCCGAGGGACTAGCGGATACAATGAGCAGTTCTTC
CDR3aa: CAWTRGTSGYNEQFF

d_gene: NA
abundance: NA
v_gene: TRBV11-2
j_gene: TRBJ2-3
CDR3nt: TGTGCCAGCAGCTTAGATCTCTCAACGGGAACGACCACAGATACGCAGTATTTT
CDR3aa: CASSLDLSTGTTTDTQYF

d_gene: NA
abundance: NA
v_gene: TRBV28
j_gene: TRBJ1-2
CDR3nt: TGTGCCAGCAGTCATGGCTTTAGCCGCCTAGGGGTTGGCTACACCTTC
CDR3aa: CASSHGFSRLGVGYTF

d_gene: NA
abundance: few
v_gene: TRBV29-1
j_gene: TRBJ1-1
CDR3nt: TGCAGCGTTGAAGTAGATTGGGCAGGGAACACTGAAGCTTTCTTT
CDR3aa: CSVEVDWAGNTEAFF

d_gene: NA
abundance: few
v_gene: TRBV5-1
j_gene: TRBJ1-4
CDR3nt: TGCGCCAGCAGCTTTGGACGGGATGCGGTTGAAAAACTGTTTTTT
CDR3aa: CASSFGRDAVEKLFF

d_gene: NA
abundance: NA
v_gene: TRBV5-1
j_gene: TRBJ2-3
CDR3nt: TGCGCCAGCAGCTTCCTTCTTGGGAGAACAGATACGCAGTATTTT
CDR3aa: CASSFLLGRTDTQYF

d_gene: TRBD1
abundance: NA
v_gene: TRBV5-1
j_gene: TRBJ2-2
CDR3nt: TGCGCCAGCAGCTTGGTGGGACAGGGCACCGGGGAGCTGTTTTTT
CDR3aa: CASSLVGQGTGELFF

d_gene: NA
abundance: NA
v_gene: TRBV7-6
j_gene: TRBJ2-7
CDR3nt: TGTGCCAGCAGCCCAGGGATCGGTCGACCCTACGAGCAGTACTTC
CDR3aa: CASSPGIGRPYEQYF

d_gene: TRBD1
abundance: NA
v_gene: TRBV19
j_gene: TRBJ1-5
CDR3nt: TGTGCCAGTAGTGGGGACAGGGGGCTTTGGCAGCCCCAGCATTTT
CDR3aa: CASSGDRGLWQPQHF

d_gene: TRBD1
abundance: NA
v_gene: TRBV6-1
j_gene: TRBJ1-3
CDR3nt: TGTGCCAGCAGCGATCCGGGACAGGGCACGTACACCATATATTTT
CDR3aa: CASSDPGQGTYTIYF

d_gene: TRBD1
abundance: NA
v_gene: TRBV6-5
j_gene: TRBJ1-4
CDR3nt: TGTGCCAGCAGCTTGACAGGGTATAATGAAAAACTGTTTTTT
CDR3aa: CASSLTGYNEKLFF

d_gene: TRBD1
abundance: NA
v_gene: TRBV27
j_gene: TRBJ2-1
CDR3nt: TGTGCCAGCAGACCAGGGGGTTCCTACAATGAGCAGTTCTTC
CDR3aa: CASRPGGSYNEQFF

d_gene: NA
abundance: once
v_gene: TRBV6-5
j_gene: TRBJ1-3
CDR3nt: TGTGCCAGCAGCCGAGGACAGCTGAGTGGAAACACCATATATTTT
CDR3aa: CASSRGQLSGNTIYF

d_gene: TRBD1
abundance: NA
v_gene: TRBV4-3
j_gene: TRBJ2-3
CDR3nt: TGCGCCAGCAGCCAAGACGCCGGGACAGGGTTCACAGATACGCAGTATTTT
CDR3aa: CASSQDAGTGFTDTQYF

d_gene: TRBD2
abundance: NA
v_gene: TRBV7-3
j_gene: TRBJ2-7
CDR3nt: TGTGCCAGCAGCTTAGGGTTAGCGGGAGACGAGCAGTACTTC
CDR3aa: CASSLGLAGDEQYF

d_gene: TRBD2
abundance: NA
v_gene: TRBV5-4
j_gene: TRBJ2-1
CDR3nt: TGTGCCAGCAGCTTGGTTAGCGGGAGTCACAATGAGCAGTTCTTC
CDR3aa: CASSLVSGSHNEQFF

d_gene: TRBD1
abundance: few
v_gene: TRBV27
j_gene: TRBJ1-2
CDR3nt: TGTGCCAGCAGTCTAACGACAGGGGGCGCGTATGGCTACACCTTC
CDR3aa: CASSLTTGGAYGYTF

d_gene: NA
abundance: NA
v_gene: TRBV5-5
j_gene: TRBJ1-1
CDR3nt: TGTGCCAGCAGCTTAGCCCCCAGGGATCTCACTGAAGCTTTCTTT
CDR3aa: CASSLAPRDLTEAFF

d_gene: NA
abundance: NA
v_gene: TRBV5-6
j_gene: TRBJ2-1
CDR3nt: TGTGCCAGCAGCTTGGCCGGTTGGGGGACTGAAGACAATGAGCAGTTCTTC
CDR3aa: CASSLAGWGTEDNEQFF

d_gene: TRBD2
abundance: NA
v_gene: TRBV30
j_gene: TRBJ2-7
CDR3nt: TGTGCCTGGGGGGGGGTATCCTACGAGCAGTACTTC
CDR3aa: CAWGGVSYEQYF

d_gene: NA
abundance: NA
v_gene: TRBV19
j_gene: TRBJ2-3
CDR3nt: TGTGCCAGTAGTATTGGGGAGTCGTCTACGCAGTATTTT
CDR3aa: CASSIGESSTQYF

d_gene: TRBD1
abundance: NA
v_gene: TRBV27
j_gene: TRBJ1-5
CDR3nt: TGTGCCAGCAGTCCCGGGACAGGGGTTGGGCAGCCCCAGCATTTT
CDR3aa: CASSPGTGVGQPQHF

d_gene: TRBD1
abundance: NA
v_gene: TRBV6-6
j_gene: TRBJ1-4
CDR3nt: TGTGCCAGCAGCTGGGCCACCGGGACAGGGGAGGAAAAACTGTTTTTT
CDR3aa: CASSWATGTGEEKLFF

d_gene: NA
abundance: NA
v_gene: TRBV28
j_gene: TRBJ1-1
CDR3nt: TGTGCCAGCAATGGGGGGTGGAGCACTGAAGCTTTCTTT
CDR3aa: CASNGGWSTEAFF

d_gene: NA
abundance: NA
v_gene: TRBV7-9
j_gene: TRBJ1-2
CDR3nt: TGTGCCAGCAGCTTAGGGGAGGGTCCCGGTGGCTACACCTTC
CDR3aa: CASSLGEGPGGYTF

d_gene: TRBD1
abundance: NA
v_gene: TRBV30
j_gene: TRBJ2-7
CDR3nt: TGTGCCTGGAGTGTACTGGGACAGGGTTACGAGCAGTACTTC
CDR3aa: CAWSVLGQGYEQYF

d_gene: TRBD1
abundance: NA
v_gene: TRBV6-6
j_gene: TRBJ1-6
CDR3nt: TGTGCCAGCAGTTACTCTGGACAGGTTGACTTTTCACCCCTCCACTTT
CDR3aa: CASSYSGQVDFSPLHF

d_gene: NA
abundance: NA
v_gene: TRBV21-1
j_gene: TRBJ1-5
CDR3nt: TGTGCCAGCACCCGAGGGCCGGGACACCCTAGCAATCAGCCCCAGCATTTT
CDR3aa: CASTRGPGHPSNQPQHF

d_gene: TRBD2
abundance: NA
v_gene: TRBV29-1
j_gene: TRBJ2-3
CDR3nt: TGCAGCGTTGAAGGAGCGGGAGGCACAGATACGCAGTATTTT
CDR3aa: CSVEGAGGTDTQYF